This T cell receptor beta chain derives from a study of T cell clonotyping in hematopoietic cell transplantation. Study-level findings and limits: Recipient TCR diversity dropped after transplant; expanded clonotypes rose from day 30 to 180. CD4 and CD8 repertoire contributions could not be separated without sorting. Few recipient clonotypes overlapped donors; over 95% were de novo at given depth.

Turning to this clone: Antigen unknown.

Recipients were bled about 28 days pretransplant and at posttransplant days 30, 100, 180. TCRdb's table, derived via immunoSEQ multiplex PCR, lists solely in-frame clones and lacks some. The sample shows 4,000 to 4,500 clones, approximately 95% of them seen only once. The sample in question was PBMCs, obtained 30 days after allogeneic stem cell transplant. This sequence originates from a male patient aged 45-60 years who had an allogeneic stem cell transplant from a related donor, so the T cells may come from the graft donor. Some clones in this sample may be carry-over from other donors' samples.

The CDR3 nucleotides are TGCGCCAGCAGTCAATTACCGGCACAGGGTAACACCGGGGAGCTGTTTTTT. It is translated as CASSQLPAQGNTGELFF. The chain joins TRBV23-1 to TRBJ2-2, with D possibly matching TRBD1 (6 bases). TRBV23-1 is an open reading frame, and its role is uncertain. The V end was cut by 1 base, the J end by 2 bases, with 14 bases between. The CDR3 is 17 amino acids.